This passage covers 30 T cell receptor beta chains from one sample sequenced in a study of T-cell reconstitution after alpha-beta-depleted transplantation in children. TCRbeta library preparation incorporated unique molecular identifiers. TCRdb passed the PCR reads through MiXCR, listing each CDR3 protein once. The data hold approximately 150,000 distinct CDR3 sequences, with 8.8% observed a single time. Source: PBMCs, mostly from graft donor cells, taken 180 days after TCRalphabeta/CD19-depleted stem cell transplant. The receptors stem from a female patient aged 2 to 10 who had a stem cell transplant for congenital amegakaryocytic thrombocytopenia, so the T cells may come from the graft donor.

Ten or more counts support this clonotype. The CDR3 region has the DNA TGTGCCAGCAGCCCGAGATACAATGAGCAGTTCTTC. Residues: CASSPRYNEQFF. The V gene is TRBV12-3 or TRBV12-4, the J gene TRBJ2-1; D gene uncertain. Trimming pared 6 bases from V and 4 bases from J, leaving 7 bases between. There are 12 residues in the CDR3.

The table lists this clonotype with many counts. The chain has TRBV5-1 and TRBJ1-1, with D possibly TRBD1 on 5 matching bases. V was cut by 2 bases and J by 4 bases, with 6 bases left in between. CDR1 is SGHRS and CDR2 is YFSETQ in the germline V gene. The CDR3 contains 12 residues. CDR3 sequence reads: CASSFGTTEAFF. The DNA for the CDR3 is TGCGCCAGCAGCTTTGGGACCACTGAAGCTTTCTTT.

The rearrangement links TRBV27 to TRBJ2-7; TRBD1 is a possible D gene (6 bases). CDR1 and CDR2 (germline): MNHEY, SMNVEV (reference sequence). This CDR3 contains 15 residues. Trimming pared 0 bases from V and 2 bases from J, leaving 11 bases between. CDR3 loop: CASSLSGDNTYEQYF. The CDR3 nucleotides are TGTGCCAGCAGTTTATCGGGGGACAACACCTACGAGCAGTACTTC.

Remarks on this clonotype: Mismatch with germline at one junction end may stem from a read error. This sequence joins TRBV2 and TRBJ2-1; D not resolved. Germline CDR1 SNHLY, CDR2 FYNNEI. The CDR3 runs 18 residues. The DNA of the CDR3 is TGTGCCCGCAGGAGCACAACTTTAGACGGACCGACGAACAATGAGCAGTTCTTC. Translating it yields CARRSTTLDGPTNNEQFF.

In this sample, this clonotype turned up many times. Written as DNA, the CDR3 is TGTGCCAGCAGTTTGGACAGTCTTTATAGCAATCAGCCCCAGCATTTT. This codes for CASSLDSLYSNQPQHF. The rearrangement uses TRBV28 and TRBJ1-5, with D tentatively TRBD1 (6 bases). V lost 3 bases to trimming and J lost 0 bases, with 12 bases between them. The length of the CDR3 is 16 residues. From germline, CDR1 is MDHEN and CDR2 SYDVKM.

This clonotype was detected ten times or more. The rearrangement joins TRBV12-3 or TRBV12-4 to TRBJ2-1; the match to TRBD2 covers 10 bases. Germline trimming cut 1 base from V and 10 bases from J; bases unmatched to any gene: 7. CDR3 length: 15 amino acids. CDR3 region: CASSLDEREGEEQFF. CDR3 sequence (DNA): TGTGCCAGCAGTTTAGACGAGCGGGAGGGCGAGGAGCAGTTCTTC.

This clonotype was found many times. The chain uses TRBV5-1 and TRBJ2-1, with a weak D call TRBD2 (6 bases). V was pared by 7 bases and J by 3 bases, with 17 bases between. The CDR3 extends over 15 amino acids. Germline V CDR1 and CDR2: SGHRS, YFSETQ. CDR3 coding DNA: TGCGCCAGCTTCGCCCCGGGAGAGGACTACAATGAGCAGTTCTTC. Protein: CASFAPGEDYNEQFF. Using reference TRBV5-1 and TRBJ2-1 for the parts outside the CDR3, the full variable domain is KAGVTQTPRYLIKTRGQQVTLSCSPISGHRSVSWYQQTPGQGLQFLFEYFSETQRNKGNFPGRFSGRQFSNSRSEMNVSTLELGDSALYLCASFAPGEDYNEQFFGPGTRLTVL.

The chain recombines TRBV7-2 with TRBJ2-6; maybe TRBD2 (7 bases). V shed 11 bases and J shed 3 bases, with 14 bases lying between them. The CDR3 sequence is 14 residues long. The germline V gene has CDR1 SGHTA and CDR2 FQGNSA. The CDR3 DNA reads TGTGCCGGAAAGGGGGGGCTTGGGGCCAACGTCCTGACTTTC. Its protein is CAGKGGLGANVLTF. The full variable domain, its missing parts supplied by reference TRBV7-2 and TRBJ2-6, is GAGVSQSPSNKVTEKGKDVELRCDPISGHTALYWYRQSLGQGLEFLIYFQGNSAPDKSGLPSDRFSAERTGGSVSTLTIQRTQQEDSAVYLCAGKGGLGANVLTFGAGSRLTVL.

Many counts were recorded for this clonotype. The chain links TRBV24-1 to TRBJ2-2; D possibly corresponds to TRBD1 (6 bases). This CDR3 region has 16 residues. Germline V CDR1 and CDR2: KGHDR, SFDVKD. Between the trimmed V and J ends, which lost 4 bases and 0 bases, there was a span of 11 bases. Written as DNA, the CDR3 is TGTGCCACCAGTGACCCGGGACATACGAACACCGGGGAGCTGTTTTTT. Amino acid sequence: CATSDPGHTNTGELFF.

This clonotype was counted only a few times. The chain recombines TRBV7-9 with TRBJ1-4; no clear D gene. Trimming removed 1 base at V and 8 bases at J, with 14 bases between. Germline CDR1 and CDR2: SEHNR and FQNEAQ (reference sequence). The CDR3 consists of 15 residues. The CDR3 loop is CASSLGGSTTEKLFF. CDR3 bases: TGTGCCAGCAGCTTAGGTGGCAGTACGACCGAAAAACTGTTTTTT.

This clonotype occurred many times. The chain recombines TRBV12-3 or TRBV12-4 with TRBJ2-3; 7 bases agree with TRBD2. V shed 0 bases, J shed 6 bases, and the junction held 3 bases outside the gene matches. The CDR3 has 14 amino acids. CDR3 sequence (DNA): TGTGCCAGCAGTTTAGCAGCGGGAATGGATACGCAGTATTTT. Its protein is CASSLAAGMDTQYF.

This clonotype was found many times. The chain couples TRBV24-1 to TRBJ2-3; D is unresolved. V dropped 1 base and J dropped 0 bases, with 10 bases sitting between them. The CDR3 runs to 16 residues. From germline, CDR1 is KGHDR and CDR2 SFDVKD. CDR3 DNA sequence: TGTGCCACCAGTGATTTCGTGAGTTCCAGCACAGATACGCAGTATTTT. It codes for CATSDFVSSSTDTQYF.

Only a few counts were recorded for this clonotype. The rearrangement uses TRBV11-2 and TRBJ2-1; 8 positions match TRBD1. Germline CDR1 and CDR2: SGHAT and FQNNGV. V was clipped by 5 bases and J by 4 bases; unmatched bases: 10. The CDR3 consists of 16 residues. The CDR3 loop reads CASSVTGVGPYNEQFF. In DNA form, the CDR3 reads TGTGCCAGCAGCGTGACAGGGGTAGGGCCTTACAATGAGCAGTTCTTC.

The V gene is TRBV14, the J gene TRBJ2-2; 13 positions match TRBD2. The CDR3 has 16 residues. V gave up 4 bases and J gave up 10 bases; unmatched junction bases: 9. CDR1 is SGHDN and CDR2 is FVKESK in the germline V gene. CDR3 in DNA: TGTGCCAGCAGCCGCGTCCCGGGACTAGCGGGAAAGGAGCTGTTTTTT. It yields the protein CASSRVPGLAGKELFF.

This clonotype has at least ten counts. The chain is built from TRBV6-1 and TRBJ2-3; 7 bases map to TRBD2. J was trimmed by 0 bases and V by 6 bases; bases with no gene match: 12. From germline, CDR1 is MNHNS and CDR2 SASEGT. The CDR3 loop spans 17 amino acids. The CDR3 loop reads CASRNGRLGGSTDTQYF. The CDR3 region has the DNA TGTGCCAGCAGGAATGGCAGGTTGGGAGGGAGCACAGATACGCAGTATTTT.

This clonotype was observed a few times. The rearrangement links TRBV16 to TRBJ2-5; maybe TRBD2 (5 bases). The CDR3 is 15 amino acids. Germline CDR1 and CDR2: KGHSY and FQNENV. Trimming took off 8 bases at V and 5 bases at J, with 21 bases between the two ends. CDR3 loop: CASGSTTRPGETQYF. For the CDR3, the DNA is TGTGCCAGCGGTTCTACTACTAGGCCGGGGGAGACCCAGTACTTC.

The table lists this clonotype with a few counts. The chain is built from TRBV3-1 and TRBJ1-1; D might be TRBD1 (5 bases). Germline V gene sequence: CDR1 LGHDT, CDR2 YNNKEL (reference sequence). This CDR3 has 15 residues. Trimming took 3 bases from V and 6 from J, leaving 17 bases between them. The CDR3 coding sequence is TGTGCCAGCAGCCACGGATCCGGGGAGGGGCCTGAAGCTTTCTTT. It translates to CASSHGSGEGPEAFF.

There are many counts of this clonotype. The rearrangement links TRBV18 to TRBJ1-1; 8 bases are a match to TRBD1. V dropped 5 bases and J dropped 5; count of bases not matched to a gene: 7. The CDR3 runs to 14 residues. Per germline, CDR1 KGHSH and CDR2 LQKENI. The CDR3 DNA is TGTGCCAGCTCAACCAGGGGGCCGGGGACTGAAGCTTTCTTT. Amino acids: CASSTRGPGTEAFF.

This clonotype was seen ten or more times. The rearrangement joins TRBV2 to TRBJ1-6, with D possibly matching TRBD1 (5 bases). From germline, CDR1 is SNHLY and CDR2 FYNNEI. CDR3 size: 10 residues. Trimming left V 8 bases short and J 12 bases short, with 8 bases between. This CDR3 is CASGTVPLHF. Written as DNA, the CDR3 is TGTGCCAGCGGGACGGTACCCCTCCACTTT.

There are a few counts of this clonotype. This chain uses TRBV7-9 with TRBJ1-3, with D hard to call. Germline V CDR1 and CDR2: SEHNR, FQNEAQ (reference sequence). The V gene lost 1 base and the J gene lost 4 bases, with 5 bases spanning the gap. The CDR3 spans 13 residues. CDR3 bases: TGTGCCAGCAGCTTAGGATCGGGAAACACCATATATTTT. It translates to CASSLGSGNTIYF.

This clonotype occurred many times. CDR3 protein: CATSRVRATLMNTEAFF. Here the CDR3 DNA reads TGTGCCACCAGCAGAGTCCGGGCTACCCTCATGAACACTGAAGCTTTCTTT. The chain employs TRBV15 and TRBJ1-1, with no clear D. The CDR3 runs to 17 residues. Trimming removed 1 base at V and 0 bases at J, with 15 bases between. Germline V gene sequence: CDR1 LNHNV, CDR2 YYDKDF (reference sequence). Full variable domain (outside the CDR3, taken from reference TRBV15 and TRBJ1-1): DAMVIQNPRYQVTQFGKPVTLSCSQTLNHNVMYWYQQKSSQAPKLLFHYYDKDFNNEADTPDNFQSRRPNTSFCFLDIRSPGLGDTAMYLCATSRVRATLMNTEAFFGQGTRLTVV.

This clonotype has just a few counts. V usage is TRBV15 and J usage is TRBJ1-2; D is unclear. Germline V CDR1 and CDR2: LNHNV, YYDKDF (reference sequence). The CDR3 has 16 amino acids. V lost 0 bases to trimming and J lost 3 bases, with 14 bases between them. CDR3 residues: CATSRDPAAIHYGYTF. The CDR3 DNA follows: TGTGCCACCAGCAGAGATCCTGCGGCGATCCACTATGGCTACACCTTC.

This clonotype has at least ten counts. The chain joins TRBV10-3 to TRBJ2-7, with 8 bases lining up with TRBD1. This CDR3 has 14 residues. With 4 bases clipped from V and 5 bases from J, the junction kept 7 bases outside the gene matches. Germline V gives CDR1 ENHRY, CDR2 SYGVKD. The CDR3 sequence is CAISASGQGNEQYF. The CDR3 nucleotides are TGTGCCATCAGTGCCTCAGGACAGGGCAACGAGCAGTACTTC.

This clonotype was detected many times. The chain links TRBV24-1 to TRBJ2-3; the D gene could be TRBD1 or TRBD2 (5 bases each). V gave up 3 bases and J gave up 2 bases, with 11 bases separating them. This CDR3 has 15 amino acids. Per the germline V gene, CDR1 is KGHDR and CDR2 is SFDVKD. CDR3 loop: CATSDRGSYTDTQYF. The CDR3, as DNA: TGTGCCACCAGTGATCGGGGCAGCTACACAGATACGCAGTATTTT.

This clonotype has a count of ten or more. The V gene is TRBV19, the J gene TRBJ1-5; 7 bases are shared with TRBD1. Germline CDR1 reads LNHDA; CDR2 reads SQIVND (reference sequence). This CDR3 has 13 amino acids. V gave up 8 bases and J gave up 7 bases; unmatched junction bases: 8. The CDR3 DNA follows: TGTGCCAGTGGTCCACAGGGGAAGCAGCCCCAGCATTTT. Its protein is CASGPQGKQPQHF.

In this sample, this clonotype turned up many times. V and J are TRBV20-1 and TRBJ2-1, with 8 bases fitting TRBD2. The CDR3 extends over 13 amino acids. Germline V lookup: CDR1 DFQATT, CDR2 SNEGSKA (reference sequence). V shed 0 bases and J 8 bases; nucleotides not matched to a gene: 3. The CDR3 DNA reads TGCAGTGCTAGAGACGGGGGGGCCGATGAGCAGTTCTTC. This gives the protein CSARDGGADEQFF.

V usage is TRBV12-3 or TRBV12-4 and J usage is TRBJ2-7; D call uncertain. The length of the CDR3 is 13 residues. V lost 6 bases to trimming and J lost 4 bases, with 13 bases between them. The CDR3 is CASRPSTSYEQYF. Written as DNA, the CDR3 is TGTGCCAGCAGACCATCGACTTCTTACGAGCAGTACTTC.

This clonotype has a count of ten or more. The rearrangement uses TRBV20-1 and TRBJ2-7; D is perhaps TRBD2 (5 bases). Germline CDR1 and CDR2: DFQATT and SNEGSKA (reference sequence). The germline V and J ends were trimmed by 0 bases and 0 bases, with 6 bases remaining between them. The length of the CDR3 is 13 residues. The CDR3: CSARDEGSYEQYF. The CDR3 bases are TGCAGTGCTAGAGATGAGGGCTCCTACGAGCAGTACTTC.

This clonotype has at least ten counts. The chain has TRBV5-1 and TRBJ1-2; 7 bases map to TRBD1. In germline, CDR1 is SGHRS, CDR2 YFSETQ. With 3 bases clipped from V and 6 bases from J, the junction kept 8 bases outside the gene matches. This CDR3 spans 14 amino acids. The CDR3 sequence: CASSSSRTGNGYTF. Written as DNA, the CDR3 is TGCGCCAGCAGCTCCAGCCGGACAGGAAATGGCTACACCTTC.

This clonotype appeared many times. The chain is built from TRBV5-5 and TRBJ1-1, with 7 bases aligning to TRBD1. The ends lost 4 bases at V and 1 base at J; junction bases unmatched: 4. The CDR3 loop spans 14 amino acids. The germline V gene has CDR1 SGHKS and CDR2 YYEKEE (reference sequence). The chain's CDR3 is CASSTGQTNTEAFF. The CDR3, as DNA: TGTGCCAGCAGCACGGGACAGACGAACACTGAAGCTTTCTTT.